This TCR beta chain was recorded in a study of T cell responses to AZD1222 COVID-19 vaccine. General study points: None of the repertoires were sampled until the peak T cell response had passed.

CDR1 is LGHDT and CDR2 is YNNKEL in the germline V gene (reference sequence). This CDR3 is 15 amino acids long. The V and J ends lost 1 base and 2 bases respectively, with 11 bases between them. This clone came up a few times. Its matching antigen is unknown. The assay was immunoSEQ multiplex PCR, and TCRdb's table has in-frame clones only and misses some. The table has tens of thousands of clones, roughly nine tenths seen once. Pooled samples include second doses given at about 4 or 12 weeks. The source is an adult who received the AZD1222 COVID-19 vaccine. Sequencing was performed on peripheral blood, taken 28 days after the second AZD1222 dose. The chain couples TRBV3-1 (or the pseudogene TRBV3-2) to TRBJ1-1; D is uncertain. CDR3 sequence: CASSQAGTFNTEAFF. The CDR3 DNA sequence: TGTGCCAGCAGCCAAGCGGGAACGTTTAACACTGAAGCTTTCTTT.